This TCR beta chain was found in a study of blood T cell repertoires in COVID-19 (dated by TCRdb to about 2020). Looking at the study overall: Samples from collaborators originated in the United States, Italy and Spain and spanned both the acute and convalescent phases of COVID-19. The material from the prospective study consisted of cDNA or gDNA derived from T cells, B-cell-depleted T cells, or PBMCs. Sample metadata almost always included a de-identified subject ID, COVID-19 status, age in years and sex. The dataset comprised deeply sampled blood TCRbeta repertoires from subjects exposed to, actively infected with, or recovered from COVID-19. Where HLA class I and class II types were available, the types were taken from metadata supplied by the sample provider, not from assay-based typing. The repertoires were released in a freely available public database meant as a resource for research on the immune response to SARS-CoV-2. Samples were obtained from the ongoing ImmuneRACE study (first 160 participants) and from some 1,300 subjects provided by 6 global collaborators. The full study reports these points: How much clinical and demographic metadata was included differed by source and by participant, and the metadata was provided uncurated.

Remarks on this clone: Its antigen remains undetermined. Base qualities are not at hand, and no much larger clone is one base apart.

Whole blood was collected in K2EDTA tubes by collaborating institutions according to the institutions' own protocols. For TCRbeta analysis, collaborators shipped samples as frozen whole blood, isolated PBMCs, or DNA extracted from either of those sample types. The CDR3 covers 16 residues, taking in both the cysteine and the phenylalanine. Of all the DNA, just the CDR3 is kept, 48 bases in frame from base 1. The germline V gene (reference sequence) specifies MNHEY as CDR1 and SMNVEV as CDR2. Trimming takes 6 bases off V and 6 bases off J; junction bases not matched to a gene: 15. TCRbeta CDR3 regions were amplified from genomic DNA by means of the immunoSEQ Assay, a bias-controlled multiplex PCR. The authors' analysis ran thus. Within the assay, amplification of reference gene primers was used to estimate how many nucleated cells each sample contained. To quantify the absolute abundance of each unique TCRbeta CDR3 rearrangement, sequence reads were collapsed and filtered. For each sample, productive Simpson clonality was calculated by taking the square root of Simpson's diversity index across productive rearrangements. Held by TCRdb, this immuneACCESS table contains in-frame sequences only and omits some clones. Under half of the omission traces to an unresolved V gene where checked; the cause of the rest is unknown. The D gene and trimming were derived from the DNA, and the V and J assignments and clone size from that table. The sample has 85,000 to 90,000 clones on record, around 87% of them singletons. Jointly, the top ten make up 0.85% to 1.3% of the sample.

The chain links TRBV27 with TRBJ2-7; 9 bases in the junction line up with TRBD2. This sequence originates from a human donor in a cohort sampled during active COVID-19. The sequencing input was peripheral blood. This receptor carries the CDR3 CASSLSSSQREVEQYF. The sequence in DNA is TGTGCCAGCAGCCTAAGCTCCAGCCAGCGGGAGGTCGAGCAGTACTTC.